A single TCR beta chain is shown here with its context. Its antigen is still unknown. No qualities accompany the bases; no much larger clone lies one base away. The CDR3 holds 17 amino acids from the cysteine to the phenylalanine. Solely the CDR3 DNA is kept, with 51 bases framed from the first base. Trimming takes 0 bases off V and 1 base off J; junction bases not matched to a gene: 3. Via the germline V gene (reference sequence), CDR1 is WNHNN and CDR2 SYGVQD. The entry originates in a study of blood T cell repertoires in COVID-19 (dated by TCRdb to the early 2020s). Looking at the study overall: Samples covering the acute and convalescent phases of COVID-19 were provided by collaborators in the United States, Italy and Spain. HLA class I and class II types, where available, came from metadata supplied by the sample provider rather than from assay-based typing. The samples were drawn from the first 160 participants of the ongoing ImmuneRACE study and from over a thousand subjects provided by 6 global collaborators. A de-identified subject ID, COVID-19 status, age in years and sex were almost always included in the sample metadata. The dataset comprised deeply sampled blood TCRbeta repertoires from subjects exposed to, actively infected with, or recovered from COVID-19. The material from the prospective study consisted of cDNA or gDNA derived from T cells, B-cell-depleted T cells, or PBMCs. The repertoires were made available in a free public database intended to serve as a resource for research on the immune response to SARS-CoV-2.

Collaborating institutions collected whole blood in K2EDTA tubes following their own protocols. For TCRbeta analysis, collaborator samples were shipped as frozen whole blood, as isolated PBMCs, or as DNA extracted from either sample type. TCRbeta CDR3 regions were amplified from genomic DNA using the immunoSEQ Assay, a bias-controlled multiplex PCR. Per the authors' processing: Nucleated cell counts per sample were estimated from amplification of reference gene primers within the assay. To quantify the absolute abundance of each unique TCRbeta CDR3 rearrangement, sequence reads were collapsed and filtered. For each sample, productive Simpson clonality was calculated as the square root of Simpson's diversity index over productive rearrangements. TCRdb provides this immuneACCESS table in a form limited to in-frame rearrangements. Some clones are lacking; in checked studies, under half of them reflect an unresolved V gene, and why the rest are absent is not known. The V and J calls and the clone size are those of that table, but D and trimming were determined from the DNA. The sample data list about 130,000 clones, and 75% to 90% of these were observed just once. Roughly 4.5% of the sample lies in the top ten.

The paper's findings and limits, for the study overall: The amount of clinical and demographic metadata varied by source and participant and was provided uncurated.

The sample was peripheral blood. The receptor chain draws on TRBV10-1 and TRBJ1-5; the junction holds 10 bases that match TRBD1. This TCR came from a human donor in a cohort sampled during active COVID-19. The CDR3 in this case is CASSESLGQGSNQPQHF. The nucleotides read TGCGCCAGCAGTGAGTCGTTGGGACAGGGGAGCAATCAGCCCCAGCATTTT.